Listed here is a single T cell receptor (beta chain). The data were produced by immunoSEQ multiplex PCR, yet TCRdb's version contains in-frame clones alone and is incomplete. The sample lists roughly 80,000 clones, more than 85% occurring once. The sample originates from a study of technical replicates of blood from a few donors. CDR1 ENHRY and CDR2 SYGVKD come from the germline V gene. The CDR3 has 15 amino acids. The V end lost 0 bases, the J end lost 8 bases, and 16 bases lay between the germline ends. This sequence was found in a human donor in good health. The rearrangement links TRBV10-3 to TRBJ1-2; D possibly corresponds to TRBD1 (6 bases). The sequenced sample was T cells isolated from PBMCs. The CDR3 nucleotides read TGTGCCATCAGTGAGTCGCGGGGGGCGCTGGAAGGCTACACCTTC. Its translation is CAISESRGALEGYTF.